This T cell receptor beta chain was observed in a study of OX40 agonist ivuxolimab in advanced cancers. At the level of the study: Averaging about 60 years in age, with a range of about 23 to 90, the cohort was approximately 84% male. In three patients, partial responses were observed, one with hepatocellular carcinoma and two with cutaneous melanoma. Study observations and caveats: The average count of expanded clones was higher among CD8+ T cells than among CD4+.

Concerning this clone: Its antigen is as yet unknown.

Trimming stripped 4 bases from V and 2 bases from J, with 5 bases between. Germline V lookup: CDR1 MDHEN, CDR2 SYDVKM. CDR3 length: 12 residues. The data were produced by immunoSEQ multiplex PCR, yet TCRdb's version contains in-frame clones alone and is incomplete. The sample records roughly 100,000 clones, around nine tenths being singletons. The sequences come from CD4+ or CD8+ T cells sorted from blood, collected in a trial of the OX40 agonist ivuxolimab. This sequence originates from an adult with an advanced solid tumor such as melanoma, head and neck, liver or kidney cancer. V gene TRBV28 combines with J gene TRBJ1-2; no reliable D call. CDR3 in amino acids: CASSSGNYGYTF. DNA of the CDR3: TGTGCCAGCAGTTCAGGAAACTATGGCTACACCTTC.